This passage covers 32 T cell receptor beta chains from one sample sequenced in a study of cytomegalovirus exposure and HLA in healthy donors. Amplification used 60 Vbeta primers and 13 Jbeta primers. The table came from immunoSEQ multiplex PCR; TCRdb's copy has only in-frame clones and leaves some out. This sample carries around 67,000 clones, about three quarters of them seen once, and the ten largest clones take 7.4%. Sequenced material: PBMCs. Receptor source: a woman aged 25 to 39 in good health and CMV-seropositive.

The V call is TRBV29-1, the J call TRBJ2-7; perhaps TRBD1 as D (7 bases). The V end lost 3 bases, the J end lost 0 bases, and 9 bases lay between the germline ends. The germline V gene encodes CDR1 SQVTM and CDR2 ANQGSEA. This CDR3 has 13 residues. In nucleotides, the CDR3 is TGCAGCGTTGATCAGGGGGGCTCCTACGAGCAGTACTTC. Amino acids: CSVDQGGSYEQYF.

This chain connects TRBV5-4 to TRBJ2-5; 7 bases line up with TRBD2. The germline CDR1 and CDR2 sequences are SGHNT and YYREEE (reference sequence). The CDR3 runs 14 residues. The J segment lost 5 bases and the V segment lost 4 bases, leaving 8 bases of the junction unmatched. CDR3 region: CASSDSWGGETQYF. CDR3 nucleotide sequence: TGTGCCAGCAGCGATAGCTGGGGAGGGGAGACCCAGTACTTC.

This chain connects TRBV2 to TRBJ1-1, with 10 bases aligning to TRBD1. The ends lost 6 bases at V and 5 bases at J; junction bases unmatched: 9. Looked up from germline, CDR1 is SNHLY and CDR2 is FYNNEI. CDR3 length equals 15 residues. The CDR3 is CASRSGQGFNTEAFF. The CDR3, as DNA: TGTGCCAGCAGGTCGGGACAGGGGTTCAATACTGAAGCTTTCTTT.

This clone has just a few counts. The chain couples TRBV9 to TRBJ2-7; TRBD2 matches 7 bases. CDR1 SGDLS and CDR2 YYNGEE come from the germline V gene. This CDR3 comprises 15 residues. The trim removed 0 bases at V and 6 bases at J, leaving 9 bases unmatched. CDR3 sequence reads: CASSVVGEGTGEQYF. The CDR3 DNA is TGTGCCAGCAGCGTAGTGGGGGAGGGGACGGGCGAGCAGTACTTC.

This chain links TRBV7-2 with TRBJ1-3; 7 nucleotides match TRBD1. The CDR3 has 15 amino acids. The germline CDR1 and CDR2 sequences are SGHTA and FQGNSA. J was trimmed by 1 base and V by 5 bases; bases with no gene match: 5. CDR3 in DNA: TGTGCCAGCAGCCAAGGGGGCTCGTCTGGAAACACCATATATTTT. Its protein is CASSQGGSSGNTIYF.

The chain combines TRBV7-9 with TRBJ2-1, with 7 nucleotides matching TRBD2. V dropped 7 bases and J dropped 4; count of bases not matched to a gene: 10. The CDR3 totals 15 residues. Germline values: CDR1 SEHNR, CDR2 FQNEAQ (reference sequence). CDR3 residues: CASNLLGGGYNEQFF. The DNA of the CDR3 is TGTGCCAGCAACCTACTTGGGGGAGGGTACAATGAGCAGTTCTTC.

This clone appeared a single time. This CDR3 is CAISESAGGNIQYF. Here the CDR3 DNA reads TGTGCCATCAGTGAGTCTGCAGGGGGAAACATTCAGTACTTC. The chain employs TRBV10-3 and TRBJ2-4; 7 nucleotides line up with TRBD1. The CDR3 is 14 residues long. CDR1 is ENHRY, CDR2 SYGVKD, per germline. V trimming: 0 bases; J trimming: 6 bases; junction bases outside the gene matches: 2.

The chain recombines TRBV13 with TRBJ2-5; maybe TRBD2 (5 bases). The germline V gene has CDR1 PRHDT and CDR2 FYEKMQ (reference sequence). The ends were cut back, 5 bases at V and 2 bases at J, with 12 bases in the middle. CDR3 length: 14 residues. CDR3 bases: TGTGCCAGCAGCCTCGGGCGGACTCAAGAGACCCAGTACTTC. This encodes CASSLGRTQETQYF.

V is TRBV13 and J is TRBJ2-2, with D perhaps matching TRBD2 (5 bases). The CDR3 is made up of 15 amino acids. The germline V and J ends were trimmed by 4 bases and 1 base, with 10 bases remaining between them. CDR1 and CDR2 from the germline V gene are PRHDT and FYEKMQ (reference sequence). As DNA, the CDR3 is TGTGCCAGCAGCTCACTCAGCGGGAACACCGGGGAGCTGTTTTTT. This gives the protein CASSSLSGNTGELFF.

The V gene is TRBV5-4, the J gene TRBJ2-7, with TRBD1 matching 10 bases. The CDR3 covers 17 residues. Germline V CDR1 and CDR2: SGHNT, YYREEE (reference sequence). The ends lost 3 bases at V and 6 bases at J; junction bases unmatched: 15. The CDR3 DNA sequence: TGTGCCAGCAGCTCCGACGGGACAGGGGCACTGAAGGGCGAGCAGTACTTC. It translates to CASSSDGTGALKGEQYF.

The chain has TRBV19 and TRBJ2-1; TRBD1 agrees at 8 bases. Trimming took 7 bases from V and 11 from J; bases not matched to a gene: 10. Germline CDR1 and CDR2: LNHDA and SQIVND (reference sequence). The CDR3 sequence is 13 residues long. The CDR3 DNA is TGTGCCAGTACCCAACTCCACAGGGGGAAGCAGTTCTTC. Amino acid sequence: CASTQLHRGKQFF.

The gene calls are TRBV6-5 and TRBJ2-7; 9 nucleotides line up with TRBD1. Germline V lookup: CDR1 MNHEY, CDR2 SVGAGI. The CDR3 contains 13 residues. Trimming cost V 9 bases and J 7 bases; bases outside gene matches: 10. CDR3 residues: CASSLGTGIEQYF. CDR3 coding DNA: TGTGCCAGTTCCCTTGGGACAGGGATTGAGCAGTACTTC.

In its sample, this clone was seen once. This chain joins TRBV7-2 and TRBJ2-7, with D maybe TRBD1 (6 bases). Per the germline V gene, CDR1 is SGHTA and CDR2 is FQGNSA. The V end was cut by 4 bases, the J end by 6 bases, with 22 bases between. The CDR3 contains 16 residues. The CDR3 is CASSSAGVLGGGEQYF. CDR3 nucleotide sequence: TGTGCCAGCAGCTCCGCAGGGGTCCTCGGTGGGGGCGAGCAGTACTTC.

The gene calls are TRBV5-1 and TRBJ2-7; D not certain. The V and J ends lost 4 bases and 1 base respectively, with 12 bases between them. The CDR3 covers 14 residues. The germline gives CDR1 SGHRS, CDR2 YFSETQ. The CDR3, as DNA: TGCGCCAGCAGCCGCTTCGGGTCTTCCTACGAGCAGTACTTC. This translates into CASSRFGSSYEQYF.

For the CDR3, the DNA is TGTGCCAGCAGCCAGAAGACTTGGACTAGCGGGAGCAATGAGCAGTTCTTC. Its translation: CASSQKTWTSGSNEQFF. The chain has TRBV11-2 and TRBJ2-1; TRBD2 aligns across 13 bases. Germline CDR1 reads SGHAT; CDR2 reads FQNNGV. There are 17 residues in the CDR3. J gave up 6 bases and V 5 bases, and 10 bases lay outside the gene matches.

This chain connects TRBV4-3 to TRBJ2-1, with 7 positions matching TRBD2. The trim removed 0 bases at V and 8 bases at J, leaving 10 bases unmatched. The germline V gene has CDR1 LGHNA and CDR2 YSLEER. The CDR3 totals 16 residues. In nucleotides, the CDR3 is TGCGCCAGCAGCCAAGATCCAGCGGGATTTCTGGATGAGCAGTTCTTC. Translated, it gives CASSQDPAGFLDEQFF.

V is TRBV19 and J is TRBJ1-1; no reliable D call. The CDR3 consists of 13 residues. Germline lookup yields CDR1 LNHDA and CDR2 SQIVND (reference sequence). V gave up 3 bases and J gave up 10 bases, with 15 bases separating them. The CDR3 is CASSMPRIGLAFF. DNA of the CDR3: TGTGCCAGTAGTATGCCCCGGATTGGGCTAGCTTTCTTT.

This clone was seen more than once but under ten times. This rearrangement joins TRBV28 to TRBJ1-2; D is undetermined. This CDR3 spans 9 amino acids. V gave up 10 bases and J gave up 6 bases, with 6 bases separating them. Germline CDR1 reads MDHEN; CDR2 reads SYDVKM. This CDR3 reads CATRDGYTF. CDR3 DNA sequence: TGTGCCACGAGGGATGGCTACACCTTC.

The chain couples TRBV2 to TRBJ1-2; D may be TRBD1 (6 bases). From germline, CDR1 is SNHLY and CDR2 FYNNEI. The germline V and J ends were trimmed by 5 bases and 8 bases, with 15 bases remaining between them. This CDR3 is 13 amino acids long. CDR3 DNA: TGTGCCAGCAGTTCCGGGGGGGCACACGGCTACACCTTC. Amino acid sequence: CASSSGGAHGYTF.

This chain links TRBV19 with TRBJ1-4; D is perhaps TRBD1 (5 bases). The germline gives CDR1 LNHDA, CDR2 SQIVND (reference sequence). CDR3 length: 16 amino acids. V was shortened by 3 bases and J by 0 bases, with 11 bases between the two germline ends. CDR3 coding DNA: TGTGCCAGTAGTATGAGGAGACAGACAACTAATGAAAAACTGTTTTTT. Translation gives CASSMRRQTTNEKLFF.

Written as DNA, the CDR3 is TGTGCCAGCAGCACGCCTGCAGGGGTAGGGACCCAGTACTTC. This encodes CASSTPAGVGTQYF. The chain couples TRBV11-2 to TRBJ2-5, with D tentatively TRBD1 (6 bases). Germline-derived CDR1 and CDR2 are SGHAT and FQNNGV. The CDR3 spans 14 residues. Trimming shortened V by 5 bases and J by 7 bases, and 17 bases separated the two germline ends.

In its sample, this clone was seen once. This chain joins TRBV5-6 and TRBJ2-2; TRBD2 matches at 8 bases. With V trimmed by 3 bases and J by 0 bases, 13 bases remained unmatched. This CDR3 has 19 amino acids. Looked up from germline, CDR1 is SGHDT and CDR2 is YYEEEE. The CDR3 bases are TGTGCCAGCAGCTCCTACTCTCCGGGACTAGGGCCGAACACCGGGGAGCTGTTTTTT. It codes for CASSSYSPGLGPNTGELFF.

The rearrangement joins TRBV27 to TRBJ2-7, with 13 bases lining up with TRBD2. Trimming removed 2 bases from V and 2 bases from J; junction bases left unmatched: 0. The CDR3 sequence is 15 residues long. Germline V gene sequence: CDR1 MNHEY, CDR2 SMNVEV (reference sequence). This chain's CDR3 is CASSLGTSGTYEQYF. The CDR3 DNA reads as TGTGCCAGCAGTTTAGGGACTAGCGGGACCTACGAGCAGTACTTC.

The genes are TRBV19 and TRBJ1-6, with TRBD1 identical over 8 bases. This CDR3 spans 16 amino acids. With 6 bases clipped from V and 4 bases from J, the junction kept 8 bases outside the gene matches. Germline CDR1 and CDR2: LNHDA and SQIVND (reference sequence). The CDR3: CASRRSGGAYNSPLHF. The CDR3, as DNA: TGTGCCAGTAGAAGATCAGGGGGCGCTTATAATTCACCCCTCCACTTT.

The chain combines TRBV4-1 with TRBJ2-1; perhaps TRBD2 as D (6 bases). The CDR3 runs 13 residues. V shed 5 bases and J shed 7 bases, with 12 bases lying between them. In germline, CDR1 is MGHRA, CDR2 YSYEKL. Here the CDR3 reads CASSYEAGNEQFF. Here the CDR3 DNA reads TGCGCCAGCAGCTATGAGGCGGGAAATGAGCAGTTCTTC.

The DNA of the CDR3 is TGTGCCAGCAGTAACAGGGAAAGGGCCTGGGAGCAGTACTTC. Amino acids: CASSNRERAWEQYF. The chain carries TRBV2 and TRBJ2-7; D perhaps matches TRBD1 (6 bases). Germline V gene lookup returns CDR1 SNHLY and CDR2 FYNNEI. V lost 5 bases, J lost 7 bases, and 18 bases lay in between. This CDR3 has 14 amino acids.

The rearrangement links TRBV30 to TRBJ2-4, with TRBD2 matching over 10 bases. Germline CDR1 GTSNPN, CDR2 SVGIG (reference sequence). Losses at the gene ends were 5 bases for V and 8 bases for J; bases not matched to a gene: 12. This CDR3 has 15 residues. Here the CDR3 reads CAWRLLAGEEDIQYF. The CDR3, as DNA: TGTGCCTGGCGACTTCTAGCGGGAGAGGAGGACATTCAGTACTTC. The full variable domain, in which reference TRBV30 and TRBJ2-4 provide the parts outside the CDR3, is SQTIHQWPATLVQPVGSPLSLECTVEGTSNPNLYWYRQAAGRGLQLLFYSVGIGQISSEVPQNLSASRPQDRQFILSSKKLLLSDSGFYLCAWRLLAGEEDIQYFGAGTRLSVL.

V and J are TRBV18 and TRBJ1-1; 8 bases match TRBD1. The CDR3 is 14 amino acids. The germline gives CDR1 KGHSH, CDR2 LQKENI. J gave up 5 bases and V 6 bases, and 8 bases lay outside the gene matches. CDR3 coding DNA: TGTGCCAGCTCTCAAGACAGGGGAAGGACTGAAGCTTTCTTT. It yields the protein CASSQDRGRTEAFF. The full variable domain, its missing parts supplied by reference TRBV18 and TRBJ1-1, is NAGVMQNPRHLVRRRGQEARLRCSPMKGHSHVYWYRQLPEEGLKFMVYLQKENIIDESGMPKERFSAEFPKEGPSILRIQQVVRGDSAAYFCASSQDRGRTEAFFGQGTRLTVV.

The gene calls are TRBV7-8 and TRBJ2-2; 9 bases agree with TRBD1. The CDR3 length is 15 residues. Germline V CDR1 and CDR2: SGHVS, FQNEAQ. The trim removed 5 bases at V and 2 bases at J, leaving 3 bases unmatched. This chain's CDR3 is CASSPQGANTGELFF. CDR3 bases: TGTGCCAGCAGCCCACAGGGGGCTAACACCGGGGAGCTGTTTTTT.

This chain connects TRBV28 to TRBJ2-7, with a tentative D call TRBD1 (5 bases). The V gene lost 4 bases and the J gene lost 1 base, with 11 bases spanning the gap. The germline CDR1 and CDR2 sequences are MDHEN and SYDVKM. The CDR3 covers 14 residues. CDR3 protein: CASSSPRVSYEQYF. The CDR3 bases are TGTGCCAGCAGTTCCCCCAGGGTATCCTACGAGCAGTACTTC.

The chain employs TRBV5-1 and TRBJ2-7; TRBD2 matches 7 bases. The J segment lost 4 bases and the V segment lost 1 base, leaving 5 bases of the junction unmatched. The CDR3 length is 14 residues. Germline CDR1 is SGHRS and CDR2 is YFSETQ. The CDR3 nucleotides are TGCGCCAGCAGCTTGTCGGGAGCGGGGTACGAGCAGTACTTC. It encodes CASSLSGAGYEQYF.

The V gene is TRBV6-1, the J gene TRBJ1-1, with 9 positions matching TRBD1. Trimming took 4 bases from V and 1 from J; bases not matched to a gene: 4. This CDR3 is built from 15 residues. The germline gives CDR1 MNHNS, CDR2 SASEGT. CDR3 in DNA: TGTGCCAGCAGTGGATGGGGACAGGGGAACACTGAAGCTTTCTTT. Translating gives CASSGWGQGNTEAFF.